Here is one T cell receptor beta chain with its context. This clone was seen only once. Its antigen target is currently unknown. No quality values exist for individual bases; no much larger clone is one base distant. The cohort was made up of 650 to 700 healthy bone marrow donors. All cohort members were sampled while nominally healthy, although unrecorded immune exposures were likely present. The donor was CMV seronegative and belonged to the group of under 400 seronegative cohort members. Each donor provided a peripheral blood sample, and peripheral blood mononuclear cells were used for TCR beta sequencing. Genomic DNA was extracted from the blood cell samples with the Qiagen DNeasy Blood Extraction Kit. The data are from a study of cytomegalovirus exposure and HLA in healthy donors (dated by TCRdb to the late 2010s). Turning to the overall study: An earlier analysis of about 560 of the donors reported 250 to 350 Gb of sequence data and around 120 million unique TCR beta sequences obtained from 150 million to 200 million T cells. Donor age, sex, ethnicity and CMV serostatus were compiled alongside the repertoire data. HLA typing included class I and class II loci at four-digit resolution. The study used immunosequencing to profile the T cell repertoires of some 600 subjects and linked those repertoires to cytomegalovirus serostatus. In the later analysis, no new phenotypic data were used to find candidate immune exposures; instead, reliance was placed on TCR beta sequences and their occurrence across donors. An earlier analysis of around 580 of the donors used high-throughput TCR beta sequencing to judge whether each TCR beta V gene segment behaved as functional or pseudogenic. A later genetic analysis used genome-wide SNP genotypes for about 60% of the roughly 700 donors, treating that subset as a discovery cohort. To predict cytomegalovirus infection status, the study brought together high-throughput TCR immunosequencing, statistical association of individual TCRs with disease status, and machine learning. A later analysis re-examined previously published TCR beta repertoires from just over 650 donors and added high-resolution HLA genotyping to investigate patterns of TCR occurrence. Because of strong linkage in the cohort, four or five DR-DQ haplotypes were treated as single units for association and clustering. An early release that covered some 630 HLA-typed donors contained approximately 320 gigabases of sequencing data and tens of millions of unique TCR sequences. The aim of the study was to test whether cataloging public T cell receptors could identify signatures of past pathogen exposure. On average, 235,054 unique TCR beta nucleotide sequences were sequenced per donor among a few hundred genotyped donors of the cohort, with 15% to 20% of those sequences being non-productive. The number of typed donors differed by locus: roughly 620-640 for A, B, C, DRB1 and DQB1; 500 to 550 for DQA1; 606 for DPA1; and 450 to 480 for DPB1. In addition to the first cohort of around 670 subjects, a separate validation cohort of 130 or so different subjects was used. The genetic ancestry cluster associated with self-reported Caucasian donors included over 65% of the roughly 390 genotyped donors. Every repertoire in the discovery cohort had been generated on one and the same sequencing platform.

The germline V gene (reference sequence) provides CDR1 SEHNR and CDR2 FQNEAQ. The CDR3 goes from the cysteine to the phenylalanine over 15 residues. Just the 45-base CDR3 DNA is kept, in frame starting at base 1. Trimming at the junction amounts to 4 bases on V and 3 bases on J, and the germline ends lie 14 bases apart. The method was the immunoSEQ multiplex PCR assay. The multiplex PCR relied on a mix of 60 forward primers for TCR Vbeta segments and 13 reverse primers for TCR Jbeta segments. The CDR3 region of rearranged TCR beta genes was amplified from genomic DNA with a multiplex PCR assay. Amplified TCR beta libraries were sequenced as 87-base-pair reads on the Illumina HiSeq System. As for the original processing: In a later analysis, around 80 million unique TCR beta chains were counted across the roughly 610 repertoires, and about 10 million of these chains were shared by at least two donors. A nearest-neighbor algorithm error-corrected the raw reads and collapsed the reads into unique sequences, merging closely related sequences to remove PCR and sequencing errors. V, D and J gene segments were assigned by aligning CDR3 sequences to IMGT reference sequences. For a sequence to be retained, at least a six-nucleotide match to both a V gene segment and a J gene segment was required. A rearrangement was called productive if the CDR3 had no stop codons and remained in frame with V and J, and every other rearrangement was called non-productive. CDR3 was defined by IMGT convention, running from the second conserved V-encoded cysteine to the conserved J-encoded phenylalanine. Sequences without an unambiguous match to a single V gene segment were excluded from the earlier analysis of over 500 of the donors. In an earlier analysis of a few hundred of the donors, V segments were called functional above 56.7% productive rearrangements and were called segregating when the between-donor standard deviation exceeded 5%. A statistical classification framework was built for diagnosing cytomegalovirus status from the catalog of TCR beta chain sequences. In a later analysis, TCR nucleotide sequences were compared against IMGT/GENE-DB human TR gene sequences so that V and J genes could be assigned. A later analysis assigned CDR3 sequences and most-parsimonious VDJ recombination scenarios with the TCRdist pipeline. In a later analysis, each TCR beta chain was defined by its CDR3 amino acid sequence together with its V-gene family, and reads without a unique V-gene family were excluded. In a later analysis, 450 to 600 highly shared, low-generation-probability nucleotide sequences were removed to address suspected cross-contamination and a sequencing artifact. In a later analysis, a clonal expansion index was calculated for each public chain from normalized within-repertoire ranks of inferred template counts. Generation probabilities in a later analysis came from a VDJ recombination model fitted to out-of-frame rearrangements, and those results were checked against IGoR. In a later analysis, hypergeometric tests were used to score TCR-TCR, TCR-HLA and TCR-CMV co-occurrence, with a repertoire-size bias correction applied to TCR pairs. A later analysis estimated false discovery rates by permuting HLA or CMV assignments 20 times. In a later analysis, co-occurring TCRs were grouped with DBSCAN, and TCRdist sequence similarity was added when clustering was performed within HLA-allele-positive subsets. For co-occurrence clustering, repertoires with fewer than 30,000 or more than 120,000 public chains were excluded, along with roughly 5 repertoires with anomalous nucleotide sharing. The table comes from immuneACCESS by way of TCRdb, which keeps in-frame sequences with V and J called. Part of the clones is missing from these tables; in studies checked, under half for an unresolved V gene and the rest for unknown reasons. V and J calls and clone size are those listed in that table; D and trimming were worked out from the DNA. The sample has fewer than 65,000 clones on record, approximately 87% of them singletons. Of the sample, more than 1.4% falls within the top ten clones.

What the authors observed across the whole study: In this cohort, only TCR beta chains were sequenced, and detectable features were limited by the absence of alpha or paired-chain data. At a false discovery rate of 0.05, a later analysis linked under 20,000 TCR beta sequences to specific HLA alleles. A later analysis found that TCR association rates varied across HLA loci, with DRB1 alleles showing the most associated TCRs and HLA-C alleles the fewest. While some public TCRs were present in many individuals, most TCR sequences turned up only very rarely across donors. Three of the identified cytomegalovirus-associated TCR beta chains were confirmed in vitro to be specific for cytomegalovirus antigens. A total of fewer than 200 TCR beta chains were listed by the study as associated with cytomegalovirus. Some IMGT-functional V segments, including TRBV6-2 and TRBV6-3, could not be distinguished by the 87-base-pair reads and were therefore excluded. In a later analysis, HLA-associated TCR beta chains showed more clonal expansion and lower generation probabilities than non-associated chains that were equally common. Cytomegalovirus status was reported to be diagnosed by the classifier with high specificity and sensitivity in both the original and validation cohorts. The authors suggested that the approach could potentially be generalized to other disease states and immunological phenotypes. Compared with the roughly 600-donor mean, donors in an Asian-associated ancestry cluster had fewer N-insertions in productive TCRs, according to a later genetic analysis. Roughly 17 rarely observed V segments, including chromosome 9 orphons, were excluded from the earlier analysis of just under 600 of the donors because counts were too low. Several of the top co-occurrence clusters appeared to be linked to parvovirus B19, influenza, CMV and Epstein-Barr virus, according to a later analysis. Because HLA typing was unavailable for some donors at each locus, only the typed subset was used in association tests. Presence/absence analyses assumed roughly uniform sequencing depth across donors, an assumption that may not hold. Most CMV-associated TCR beta chains appeared to be HLA-restricted in a later analysis, and the HLA associations seemed to be driven largely by CMV exposure. When HLA alleles, especially DR and DQ, strongly co-occurred, attributing TCR associations to individual alleles was difficult. A group of highly shared sequence variants was considered likely to be a technical artifact of the sequencing pipeline. Correlated functional status among segregating V segments might be attributable to linkage disequilibrium, but an unknown experimental factor could not be ruled out. An association between a missense DCLRE1C variant and V-gene and J-gene trimming of TCR beta chains was found in a later genetic analysis and replicated in an independent cohort. A further reported finding was that TCR beta sequences accurately predicted the HLA-A and HLA-B alleles for most subjects in the first cohort. The only immune exposure information available for the cohort was CMV serostatus. An earlier analysis of 587 of the donors showed that most TCR beta V segments appeared in productive rearrangements either about 87% or about 30% of the time, which broadly matched IMGT annotations.

Sequenced material: PBMCs. The V and J segments used are TRBV7-9 and TRBJ2-3; possibly the D gene is TRBD1, per 6 matching bases. The sequence was collected from a man younger than 35 in good health and CMV-seronegative. The DNA sequence is as follows: TGTGCCAGCAGCTGGTCAGGGGATGGAACAGATACGCAGTATTTT. This is translated as CASSWSGDGTDTQYF.